This entry features one T cell receptor (beta chain) sequence. The antigen is not known. Libraries were prepared by immunoSEQ multiplex PCR; TCRdb keeps only in-frame clonotypes and omits some of them. The sample contains more than 550,000 clones, about 91% of which appear only once. This CDR3 has 13 residues. V dropped 5 bases and J dropped 1; count of bases not matched to a gene: 3. CDR1 is SQVTM, CDR2 ANQGSEA, per germline. The record originates from a study of shared clonotypes between healthy human individuals. Only CD45RO-negative cells positively selected for CCR7 counted as naive CD8 cells, so terminally differentiated effector memory CD45RA+ cells were excluded. The study, taken as a whole, reports: Estimated richness was generally greater in naive than memory subsets. Despite large depth, rarefaction showed incomplete sorted-subset sequencing.

Material for sequencing was naive CD8+ T cells sorted from blood. This TCR was sampled from a man younger than 40 in good health. The chain links TRBV29-1 to TRBJ1-1, with TRBD1 matching over 8 bases. The CDR3 reads CSVLGQGNTEAFF. Written as DNA, the CDR3 is TGCAGCGTTCTAGGACAGGGGAACACTGAAGCTTTCTTT.